This is a list of T cell receptor beta chains from one sample in a study of molecular identifiers for immune sequencing clone quantification. TCRdb independently ran MiXCR on the PCR reads; one entry per CDR3 protein. In the table there are about 320,000 distinct CDR3 sequences, 24% of which are singletons. Specimen: naive CD8+ T cells from blood, with Jurkat cell RNA spiked in. The source is a human donor in good health. Some libraries in this study had Jurkat cell RNA spiked in. CDR3s include the opening cysteine and the closing phenylalanine or tryptophan. A D gene is named only where the DNA matches it firmly. Clone size is stated in some rows and not others, as once, few, many or a class when expanded.

d_call j_call clone_size v_call cdr3_nt cdr3_aa
TRBD2 TRBJ2-3 many TRBV6-6 TGTGCCAGCAGTTCCAAGACTAGCGGGAGGATAGATACGCAGTATTTT CASSSKTSGRIDTQYF
. TRBJ2-5 . TRBV12-3/TRBV12-4 TGTGCCAGCAGTTTGGAGGGCAGGTACCAAGAGACCCAGTACTTC CASSLEGRYQETQYF
TRBD2 TRBJ2-3 many TRBV5-4 TGTGCCAGCAGCTTGATGAGCGGGAGGGGGATTGCGGATACGCAGTATTTT CASSLMSGRGIADTQYF
. TRBJ2-3 many TRBV20-1 TGCAGTGCAGAGGGCCAGGATATCACAGATACGCAGTATTTT CSAEGQDITDTQYF
. TRBJ2-7 many TRBV7-9 TGTGCCAGCGGCTACCCGGACAGAAACTCCTACGAGCAGTACTTC CASGYPDRNSYEQYF
TRBD2 TRBJ2-2 . TRBV11-2 TGTGCCAGCAGCCGTACTAGCGGGAGAACGGACACCGGGGAGCTGTTTTTT CASSRTSGRTDTGELFF
. TRBJ2-5 many TRBV29-1 TGCAGCGTTGTTGAGTTTGGGGTTCAAGAGACCCAGTACTTC CSVVEFGVQETQYF
TRBD1 TRBJ1-1 . TRBV20-1 TGCAGTGCTAGAGATTCAGTGGACGGGACAGGGGTGGACACTGAAGCTTTCTTT CSARDSVDGTGVDTEAFF
. TRBJ1-1 many TRBV28 TGTGCCAGCACCCACAGGGTTTGGGGTGAAGCTTTCTTT CASTHRVWGEAFF
. TRBJ1-2 many TRBV13 TGTGCCAGCAGCTGGACGGACGGACGTTATGGCTACACCTTC CASSWTDGRYGYTF
TRBD2 TRBJ2-3 many TRBV5-1 TGCGCCAGCAGCTTGTATGGCGGGGGGGCCGCTCATACGCAGTATTTT CASSLYGGGAAHTQYF
TRBD1 TRBJ1-1 many TRBV29-1 TGCAGCGTTGACACAGTTAATGACAGGGCTATGAACACTGAAGCTTTCTTT CSVDTVNDRAMNTEAFF
. TRBJ2-7 few TRBV29-1 TGCAGCGTTGAAAGGGTCGGTCGAACCTCCTACGAGCAGTACTTC CSVERVGRTSYEQYF
. TRBJ2-7 . TRBV4-3 TGCGCCAGCAGCCAAGATGCCCAGAGCTCCTACGAGCAGTACTTC CASSQDAQSSYEQYF
. TRBJ2-5 few TRBV20-1 TGCAGTGCTAGAGAGTTAAGGGTAACAGAGACCCAGTACTTC CSARELRVTETQYF
. TRBJ1-1 many TRBV20-1 TGCAGTGCTAGAACGCTGGGGGTTGAAGCTTTCTTT CSARTLGVEAFF
. TRBJ2-3 few TRBV3-2 TGTGCCAGCAGCCTACCCTGCGGAAACGTTTCGACAGATACGCAGTATTTT CASSLPCGNVSTDTQYF
TRBD1 TRBJ1-1 . TRBV28 TGTGCCAGCAGATCCGACAGGGGGAGGACTGAAGCTTTCTTT CASRSDRGRTEAFF
TRBD1 TRBJ2-5 many TRBV7-2 TGTGCCAGCAGCTTATTCTTGGGGACAGTAGAGACCCAGTACTTC CASSLFLGTVETQYF
. TRBJ1-2 many TRBV29-1 TGCAGCGTTGTACACAACTATGGCTACACCTTC CSVVHNYGYTF
. TRBJ2-2 many TRBV9 TGTGCCAGCAGCGGTATAGCGATAGCGAACACCGGGGAGCTGTTTTTT CASSGIAIANTGELFF
TRBD2 TRBJ2-2 . TRBV7-2 TGTGCCAGCAGCCCAGTAGCGGGAAACACCGGGGAGCTGTTTTTT CASSPVAGNTGELFF
TRBD2 TRBJ2-3 . TRBV4-3 TGCGCCAGCAGCCAAGAGCTAGCGGGAGTTACAGATACGCAGAATTTT CASSQELAGVTDTQNF